A single sample is the source of the 17 T cell receptor beta chains below, sequenced in a study of T cell responses to AZD1222 COVID-19 vaccine. Here immunoSEQ multiplex PCR was the method, and the copy in TCRdb shows in-frame clones only, minus some. The profile shows about 140,000 clones, roughly 90% of them singletons. Source: peripheral blood, taken 28 days after the second AZD1222 dose. The receptors here all came from an adult who received the AZD1222 COVID-19 vaccine.

This rearrangement joins TRBV6-5 to TRBJ2-1; TRBD2 matches 10 bases. V shed 0 bases, J shed 7 bases, and the junction held 0 bases outside the gene matches. Germline V gene sequence: CDR1 MNHEY, CDR2 SVGAGI. The CDR3 is 14 amino acids. The CDR3 is CASSYSTSGNEQFF. In nucleotides, the CDR3 is TGTGCCAGCAGTTACTCGACTAGCGGGAATGAGCAGTTCTTC.

This rearrangement joins TRBV7-9 to TRBJ2-3; D could derive from TRBD1 or TRBD2 (5 bases each). From germline, CDR1 is SEHNR and CDR2 FQNEAQ (reference sequence). Trimming left V 5 bases short and J 1 base short, with 10 bases between. The CDR3 covers 14 residues. This CDR3 is CASSPRDGTDTQYF. CDR3 DNA sequence: TGTGCCAGCAGCCCCCGGGACGGCACAGATACGCAGTATTTT.

The V call is TRBV19, the J call TRBJ1-5; D unresolved. The CDR3 has 16 residues. V lost 3 bases to trimming and J lost 3 bases, with 15 bases between them. In germline, CDR1 is LNHDA, CDR2 SQIVND (reference sequence). DNA of the CDR3: TGTGCCAGTAGTATTATCACAGCCTCGCCCAATCAGCCCCAGCATTTT. Its translation: CASSIITASPNQPQHF. Based on the CDR3 plus reference TRBV19 and TRBJ1-5, the full variable domain is DGGITQSPKYLFRKEGQNVTLSCEQNLNHDAMYWYRQDPGQGLRLIYYSQIVNDFQKGDIAEGYSVSREKKESFPLTVTSAQKNPTAFYLCASSIITASPNQPQHFGDGTRLSIL.

The rearrangement links TRBV19 to TRBJ1-4; tentatively, D is TRBD1 (5 bases). Germline CDR1 LNHDA, CDR2 SQIVND (reference sequence). V was clipped by 5 bases and J by 1 base, with 14 bases between them. The CDR3 extends over 16 amino acids. The CDR3 DNA is TGTGCCAGTAGTGCCCCGCAGGGAGTAACTAATGAAAAACTGTTTTTT. This encodes CASSAPQGVTNEKLFF.

This chain links TRBV24-1 with TRBJ2-3, with D possibly matching TRBD2 (6 bases). CDR3 length: 16 amino acids. V was cut by 3 bases and J by 1 base, with 13 bases left in between. Germline CDR1 is KGHDR and CDR2 is SFDVKD. The DNA of the CDR3 is TGTGCCACCAGTGATCGGGGCGGGGACGGCACAGATACGCAGTATTTT. Its protein is CATSDRGGDGTDTQYF.

The V call is TRBV18, the J call TRBJ1-3; 8 positions agree with TRBD1. Germline V lookup: CDR1 KGHSH, CDR2 LQKENI. This CDR3 region has 14 residues. J gave up 8 bases and V 6 bases, and 9 bases lay outside the gene matches. As DNA, the CDR3 is TGTGCCAGCTCTGTACAGGGGGAAGAGGACACCATATATTTT. Its protein product is CASSVQGEEDTIYF.

The chain carries TRBV7-9 and TRBJ2-2, with TRBD2 as a possible D gene (5 bases). CDR3 length: 18 residues. Trimming removed 5 bases at V and 6 bases at J, with 25 bases between. Germline-derived CDR1 and CDR2 are SEHNR and FQNEAQ (reference sequence). The CDR3 loop is CASSPGKHSPRMAGELFF. The CDR3 DNA follows: TGTGCCAGCAGCCCGGGAAAACACAGTCCGAGGATGGCCGGGGAGCTGTTTTTT.

V gene TRBV4-1 combines with J gene TRBJ2-1; weak D call: TRBD2 (6 bases). Trimming took off 4 bases at V and 4 bases at J, with 14 bases between the two ends. The CDR3 loop spans 15 amino acids. Germline CDR1 MGHRA, CDR2 YSYEKL. CDR3 nucleotides: TGCGCCAGCAGCCGGGGCGGGCGGGGTTACAATGAGCAGTTCTTC. Translating it yields CASSRGGRGYNEQFF.

The chain uses TRBV7-8 and TRBJ2-3; 9 bases align to TRBD1. This CDR3 is 14 amino acids long. The germline V gene encodes CDR1 SGHVS and CDR2 FQNEAQ. The V gene end was trimmed by 5 bases and the J gene end by 4 bases; junction bases not matched to a gene: 4. The CDR3 spells CASSPHRGPDTQYF. In DNA form, the CDR3 reads TGTGCCAGCAGCCCCCACAGGGGGCCAGATACGCAGTATTTT. The complete variable domain, with remaining parts taken from reference TRBV7-8 and TRBJ2-3, reads GAGVSQSPRYKVAKRGQDVALRCDPISGHVSLFWYQQALGQGPEFLTYFQNEAQLDKSGLPSDRFFAERPEGSVSTLKIQRTQQEDSAVYLCASSPHRGPDTQYFGPGTRLTVL.

This rearrangement joins TRBV5-6 to TRBJ2-1; TRBD2 aligns across 7 bases. The V and J ends lost 1 base and 2 bases, in that order; junction bases with no gene match: 3. Germline V lookup: CDR1 SGHDT, CDR2 YYEEEE. The CDR3 contains 15 residues. This chain's CDR3 is CASSLRGGTYNEQFF. The CDR3 DNA reads as TGTGCCAGCAGCTTGAGGGGAGGGACCTACAATGAGCAGTTCTTC.

Here the CDR3 DNA reads TGCGCCAGCAGGCCTTCGACTTGGGGCGACACTGAAGCTTTCTTT. Translating gives CASRPSTWGDTEAFF. This chain joins TRBV5-1 and TRBJ1-1; the D gene is possibly TRBD1 (5 bases). The CDR3 runs to 15 residues. Trimming pared 5 bases from V and 3 bases from J, leaving 17 bases between. Germline CDR1 and CDR2: SGHRS and YFSETQ. Variable domain in full (rest from reference TRBV5-1 and TRBJ1-1): KAGVTQTPRYLIKTRGQQVTLSCSPISGHRSVSWYQQTPGQGLQFLFEYFSETQRNKGNFPGRFSGRQFSNSRSEMNVSTLELGDSALYLCASRPSTWGDTEAFFGQGTRLTVV.

The V gene is TRBV9, the J gene TRBJ2-5; D is unclear. CDR1 and CDR2 (germline): SGDLS, YYNGEE. This CDR3 spans 13 amino acids. V was trimmed by 2 bases and J by 3 bases, leaving 8 bases between them. DNA of the CDR3: TGTGCCAGCAGCGTTAGGCCAGAAGAGACCCAGTACTTC. This sequence encodes CASSVRPEETQYF.

The chain has TRBV4-3 and TRBJ2-3; 9 bases are shared with TRBD2. This CDR3 region has 18 residues. CDR1 and CDR2 (germline): LGHNA, YSLEER. V lost 0 bases and J lost 1; bases outside the gene matches: 8. The CDR3, as DNA: TGCGCCAGCAGCCAAGAAATGGTGCTAGCGGGGCGCACAGATACGCAGTATTTT. Its protein product is CASSQEMVLAGRTDTQYF.

The chain recombines TRBV11-2 with TRBJ2-1; 7 positions match TRBD1. After removal of 5 bases from V and 1 base from J, the junction contained 5 bases not matched to a gene. Per germline, CDR1 SGHAT and CDR2 FQNNGV. This CDR3 is 15 amino acids long. The CDR3 region has the DNA TGTGCCAGCAGCACAAACAGGGGATCCTACAATGAGCAGTTCTTC. Its protein product is CASSTNRGSYNEQFF.

The chain employs TRBV7-2 and TRBJ2-7, with TRBD1 matching 7 bases. The CDR3 is 15 residues long. Trimming took 5 bases from V and 2 from J; bases not matched to a gene: 9. Germline CDR1 and CDR2: SGHTA and FQGNSA. Here the CDR3 DNA reads TGTGCCAGCAGCGAAACCGGACAGGTACCCTACGAGCAGTACTTC. It specifies CASSETGQVPYEQYF.

The V call is TRBV5-4, the J call TRBJ2-3; D is perhaps TRBD1 (6 bases). In germline, CDR1 is SGHNT, CDR2 YYREEE (reference sequence). The CDR3 length is 14 residues. V was cut by 4 bases and J by 4 bases, with 13 bases left in between. In DNA, the CDR3 is TGTGCCAGCAGCCGGACAGAGTTCCCAGATACGCAGTATTTT. Translation: CASSRTEFPDTQYF.

The chain has TRBV18 and TRBJ1-1; the D gene is possibly TRBD1 (5 bases). Trimming removed 5 bases from V and 0 bases from J, with 16 bases in between. This CDR3 comprises 16 residues. The germline gives CDR1 KGHSH, CDR2 LQKENI. DNA for the CDR3: TGTGCCAGCTCATCTACAGGCGACTCTTTGAACACTGAAGCTTTCTTT. It specifies CASSSTGDSLNTEAFF.